Each of the 4 T cell receptor beta chains below was sequenced from the same sample in a study of T-cell memory formation after mild COVID-19. A single record per CDR3 protein comes from TCRdb applying MiXCR to the 5' RACE reads. This sample yields approximately 570,000 distinct CDR3 sequences, of which approximately 18% are seen a single time; around 13% belongs to the top ten. Sequencing used PBMCs or a T cell subset sorted from them (not recorded which). The receptors here all came from an adult woman who had mild COVID-19 (a few samples of this study predate the infection). Cell type and time point are not known.

The J gene is TRBJ2-7, the V gene TRBV2; 7 bases are a match to TRBD2. Unmatched junction bases numbered 4, after V lost 6 bases and J lost 2 bases. Germline V CDR1 and CDR2: SNHLY, FYNNEI. This CDR3 spans 13 amino acids. CDR3 protein: CASRPGLPYEQYF. Written as DNA, the CDR3 is TGTGCCAGCAGACCGGGACTACCCTACGAGCAGTACTTC.

A few counts support this clonotype. The V call is TRBV20-1, the J call TRBJ2-1, with 7 bases identical to TRBD2. The germline CDR1 and CDR2 sequences are DFQATT and SNEGSKA (reference sequence). V gave up 8 bases and J gave up 14 bases; unmatched junction bases: 3. The CDR3 contains 8 residues. CDR3 amino acids: CSTTSKFF. The CDR3 nucleotides read TGCAGTACGACTAGCAAGTTCTTC.

This rearrangement joins TRBV6-2 or TRBV6-3 to TRBJ2-2; TRBD2 might be the D (5 bases). The ends were cut back, 11 bases at V and 1 base at J, with 11 bases in the middle. From germline, CDR1 is MNHEY and CDR2 SVGEGT. The CDR3 has 13 residues. The CDR3 DNA is TGTGCCTCAGCACTAGGGAACACCGGGGAGCTGTTTTTT. It specifies CASALGNTGELFF.

This clonotype occurred a few times. The chain uses TRBV10-2 and TRBJ2-1, with a possible D match to TRBD2 (5 bases). The V gene lost 6 bases and the J gene lost 3 bases, with 9 bases spanning the gap. Germline assignment: CDR1 WSHSY and CDR2 SAAADI. The CDR3 extends over 13 amino acids. The CDR3 DNA is TGCGCCAGCAGCCGGACTCTCTACAATGAGCAGTTCTTC. Residues: CASSRTLYNEQFF.